The text below deals with one T cell receptor beta chain. TCRdb re-analysed the RT-PCR reads in MiXCR, keeping a single row per CDR3 protein. Among hundreds of thousands of distinct CDR3 sequences listed, 12% to 15% were seen once. The V end lost 6 bases, the J end lost 2 bases, and 15 bases lay between the germline ends. CDR1 and CDR2 (germline): DFQATT, SNEGSKA (reference sequence). The CDR3 has 14 residues. The chain couples TRBV20-1 to TRBJ2-3, with a tentative D call TRBD2 (6 bases). The sequenced material came from memory CD4+ T cells from blood. The sequence came from a female donor in good health, serving as a healthy control. CDR3 amino acids: CSAPPGVYTDTQYF. The CDR3 nucleotides are TGCAGTGCCCCTCCGGGGGTTTACACAGATACGCAGTATTTT.